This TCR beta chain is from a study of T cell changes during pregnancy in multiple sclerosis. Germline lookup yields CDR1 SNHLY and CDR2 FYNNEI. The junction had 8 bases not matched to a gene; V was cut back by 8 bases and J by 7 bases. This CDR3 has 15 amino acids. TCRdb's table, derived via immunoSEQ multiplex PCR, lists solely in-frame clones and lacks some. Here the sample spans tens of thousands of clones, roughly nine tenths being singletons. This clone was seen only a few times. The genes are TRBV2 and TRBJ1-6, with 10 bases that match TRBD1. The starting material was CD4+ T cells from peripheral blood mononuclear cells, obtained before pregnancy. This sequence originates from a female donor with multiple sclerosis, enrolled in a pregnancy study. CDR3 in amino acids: CASCRQGAENSPLHF. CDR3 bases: TGTGCCAGCTGTAGACAGGGGGCAGAGAATTCACCCCTCCACTTT.